This TCR beta chain was obtained from a study of cytomegalovirus exposure and HLA in healthy donors. General study points: A missense variant in DCLRE1C was later tied to TCR beta V- and J-gene trimming.

Germline V gene lookup returns CDR1 LNHNV and CDR2 YYDKDF (reference sequence). The CDR3 runs 15 residues. The V end was cut by 0 bases, the J end by 4 bases, with 9 bases between. With 60 Vbeta and 13 Jbeta primers, the PCR was carried out. Repertoires were generated with immunoSEQ multiplex PCR, while TCRdb's copy carries only in-frame clones and drops some. Its table records approximately 80,000 clones. A note on this clone: Its specificity is unknown.

The J gene is TRBJ1-4, the V gene TRBV15; no clear D gene. The sequencing input was PBMCs. This sequence was found in a man between 18 and 29 years old in good health and CMV-seropositive. The CDR3 is CATSRESGINEKLFF. CDR3 in DNA: TGTGCCACCAGCAGAGAGAGCGGGATTAATGAAAAACTGTTTTTT.